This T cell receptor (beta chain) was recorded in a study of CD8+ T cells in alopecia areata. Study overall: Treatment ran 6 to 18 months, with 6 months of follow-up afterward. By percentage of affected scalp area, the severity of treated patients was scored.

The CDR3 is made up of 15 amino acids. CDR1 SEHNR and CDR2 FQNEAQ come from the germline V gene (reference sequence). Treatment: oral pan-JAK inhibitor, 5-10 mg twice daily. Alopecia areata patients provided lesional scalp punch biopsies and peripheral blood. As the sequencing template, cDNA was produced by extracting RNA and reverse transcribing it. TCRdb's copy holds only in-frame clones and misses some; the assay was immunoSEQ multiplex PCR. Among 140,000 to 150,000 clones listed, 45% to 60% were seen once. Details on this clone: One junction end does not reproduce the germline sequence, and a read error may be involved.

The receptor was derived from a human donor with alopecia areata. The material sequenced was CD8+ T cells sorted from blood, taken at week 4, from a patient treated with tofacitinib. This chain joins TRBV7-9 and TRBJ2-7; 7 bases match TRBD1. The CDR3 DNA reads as TGTGCCAGCGGTCACCCGGACAGGTCCTCCGACGAGCAGTACTTC. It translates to CASGHPDRSSDEQYF.